This TCR beta chain stems from a study of blood T cell repertoires in COVID-19. The CDR3 covers 14 residues. V shed 5 bases and J shed 0 bases, with 9 bases lying between them. Germline V CDR1 and CDR2: SGHRS, YFSETQ. The data were produced by immunoSEQ multiplex PCR, yet TCRdb's version contains in-frame clones alone and is incomplete. The repertoire consists of some 110,000 clones, with 82% occurring once and the leading ten covering more than 4.5%. V and J are TRBV5-1 and TRBJ1-3, with D possibly TRBD1 on 5 matching bases. Sequenced material: peripheral blood. The TCR comes from a woman in her 70s with acute or convalescent COVID-19. In DNA form, the CDR3 reads TGCGCCAGCAGTCCCGACAGCTCTGGAAACACCATATATTTT. As protein: CASSPDSSGNTIYF.